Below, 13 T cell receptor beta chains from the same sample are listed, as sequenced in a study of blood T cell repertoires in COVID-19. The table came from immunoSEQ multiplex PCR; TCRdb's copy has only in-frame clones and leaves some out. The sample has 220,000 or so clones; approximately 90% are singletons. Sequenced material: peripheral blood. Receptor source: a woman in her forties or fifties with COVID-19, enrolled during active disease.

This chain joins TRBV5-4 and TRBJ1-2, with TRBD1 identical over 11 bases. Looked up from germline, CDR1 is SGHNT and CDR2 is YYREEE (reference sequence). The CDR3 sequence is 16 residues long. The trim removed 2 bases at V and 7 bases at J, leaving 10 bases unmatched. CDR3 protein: CASSFRTGGADGGYTF. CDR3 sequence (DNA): TGTGCCAGCAGCTTTAGGACAGGGGGCGCCGATGGTGGCTACACCTTC.

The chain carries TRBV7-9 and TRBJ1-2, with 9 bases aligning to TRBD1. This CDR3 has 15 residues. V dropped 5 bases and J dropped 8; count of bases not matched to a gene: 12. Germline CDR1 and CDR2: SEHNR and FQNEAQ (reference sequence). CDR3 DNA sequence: TGTGCCAGCAGCCCTCCCGACAGGGGGTTGAGGGGCTACACCTTC. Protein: CASSPPDRGLRGYTF.

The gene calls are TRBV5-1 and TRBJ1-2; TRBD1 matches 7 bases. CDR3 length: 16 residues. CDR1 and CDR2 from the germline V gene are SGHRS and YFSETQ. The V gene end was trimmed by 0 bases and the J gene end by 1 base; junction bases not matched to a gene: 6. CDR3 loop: CASSLGGGGDNYGYTF. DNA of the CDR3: TGCGCCAGCAGCTTGGGTGGAGGGGGCGATAACTATGGCTACACCTTC.

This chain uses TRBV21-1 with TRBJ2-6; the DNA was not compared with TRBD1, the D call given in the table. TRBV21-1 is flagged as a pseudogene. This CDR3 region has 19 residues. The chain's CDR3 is CASSGPGGLVDSGANVLTF. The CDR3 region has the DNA TGTGCCAGCAGCGGCCCAGGGGGCCTGGTGGACTCTGGGGCCAACGTCCTGACTTTC.

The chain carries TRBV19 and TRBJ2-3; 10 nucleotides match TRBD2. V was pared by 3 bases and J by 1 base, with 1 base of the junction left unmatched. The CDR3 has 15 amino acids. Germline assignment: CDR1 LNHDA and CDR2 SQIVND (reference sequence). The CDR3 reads CASSILAGGTDTQYF. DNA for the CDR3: TGTGCCAGTAGTATTCTAGCGGGGGGCACAGATACGCAGTATTTT.

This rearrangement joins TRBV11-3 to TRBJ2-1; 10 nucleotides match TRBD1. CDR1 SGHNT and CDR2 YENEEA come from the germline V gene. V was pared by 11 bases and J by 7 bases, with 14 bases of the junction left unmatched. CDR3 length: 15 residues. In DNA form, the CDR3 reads TGTGCCCGGATTTCGACAGGGGGCGTTGAAAATGAGCAGTTCTTC. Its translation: CARISTGGVENEQFF.

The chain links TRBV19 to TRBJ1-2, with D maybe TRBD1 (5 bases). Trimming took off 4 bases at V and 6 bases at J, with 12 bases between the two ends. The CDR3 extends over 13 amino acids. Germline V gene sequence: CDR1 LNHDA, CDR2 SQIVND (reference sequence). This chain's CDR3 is CASSNRGVHGYTF. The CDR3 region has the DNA TGTGCCAGTAGTAATCGGGGGGTCCATGGCTACACCTTC.

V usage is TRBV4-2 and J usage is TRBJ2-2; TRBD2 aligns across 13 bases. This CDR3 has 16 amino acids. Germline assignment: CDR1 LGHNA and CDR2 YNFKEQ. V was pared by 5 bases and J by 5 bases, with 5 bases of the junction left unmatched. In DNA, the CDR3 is TGTGCCAGCAGCATACTAGCGGGGGGGCGGACCGGGGAGCTGTTTTTT. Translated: CASSILAGGRTGELFF.

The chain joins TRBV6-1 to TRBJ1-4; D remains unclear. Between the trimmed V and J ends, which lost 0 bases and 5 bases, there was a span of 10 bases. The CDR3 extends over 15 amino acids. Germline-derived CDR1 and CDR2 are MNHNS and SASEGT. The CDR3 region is CASSEAGGRNEKLFF. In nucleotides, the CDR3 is TGTGCCAGCAGTGAAGCAGGTGGGAGGAATGAAAAACTGTTTTTT.

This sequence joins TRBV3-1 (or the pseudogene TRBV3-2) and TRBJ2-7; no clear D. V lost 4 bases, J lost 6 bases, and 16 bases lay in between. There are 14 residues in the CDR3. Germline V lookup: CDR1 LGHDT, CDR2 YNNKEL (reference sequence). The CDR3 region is CASSLPGFAREQYF. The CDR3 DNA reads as TGTGCCAGCAGCCTTCCCGGGTTTGCGCGCGAGCAGTACTTC.

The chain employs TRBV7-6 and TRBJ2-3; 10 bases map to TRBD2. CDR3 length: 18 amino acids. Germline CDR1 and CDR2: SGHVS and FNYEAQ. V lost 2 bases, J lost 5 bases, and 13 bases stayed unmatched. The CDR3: CASSLRGASGGLLDTQYF. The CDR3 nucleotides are TGTGCCAGCAGCTTAAGGGGGGCTAGCGGGGGATTACTAGATACGCAGTATTTT.

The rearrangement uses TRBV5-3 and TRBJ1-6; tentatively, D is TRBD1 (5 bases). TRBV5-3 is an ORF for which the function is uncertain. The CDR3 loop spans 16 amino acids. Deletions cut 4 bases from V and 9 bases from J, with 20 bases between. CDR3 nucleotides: TGTGCCAGAAGCGTACCCCCGCGGGACGGACGTTCACCCCTCCACTTT. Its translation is CARSVPPRDGRSPLHF.

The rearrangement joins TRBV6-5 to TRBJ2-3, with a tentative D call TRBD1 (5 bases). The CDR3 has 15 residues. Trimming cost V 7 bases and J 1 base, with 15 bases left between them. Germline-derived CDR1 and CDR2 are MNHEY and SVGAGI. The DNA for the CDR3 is TGTGCCAGCACCACTCTCCTACAGGGCACAGATACGCAGTATTTT. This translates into CASTTLLQGTDTQYF.